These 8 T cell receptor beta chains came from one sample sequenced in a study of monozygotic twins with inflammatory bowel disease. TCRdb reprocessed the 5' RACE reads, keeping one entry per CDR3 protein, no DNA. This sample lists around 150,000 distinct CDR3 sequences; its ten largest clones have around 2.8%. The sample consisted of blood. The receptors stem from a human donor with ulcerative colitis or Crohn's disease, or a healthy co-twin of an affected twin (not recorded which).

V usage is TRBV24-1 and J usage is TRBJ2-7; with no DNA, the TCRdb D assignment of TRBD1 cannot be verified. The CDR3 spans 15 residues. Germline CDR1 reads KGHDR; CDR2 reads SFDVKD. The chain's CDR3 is CATSDSGDFSYEQYF.

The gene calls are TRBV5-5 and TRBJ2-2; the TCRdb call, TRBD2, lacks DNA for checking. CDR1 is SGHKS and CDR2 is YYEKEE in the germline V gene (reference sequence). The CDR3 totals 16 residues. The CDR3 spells CAGSPGTSGLTGELFF.

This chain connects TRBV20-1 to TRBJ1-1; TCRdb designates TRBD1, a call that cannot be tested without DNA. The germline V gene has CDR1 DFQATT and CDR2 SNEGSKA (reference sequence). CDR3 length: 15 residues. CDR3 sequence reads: CSARVATGPNTEAFF.

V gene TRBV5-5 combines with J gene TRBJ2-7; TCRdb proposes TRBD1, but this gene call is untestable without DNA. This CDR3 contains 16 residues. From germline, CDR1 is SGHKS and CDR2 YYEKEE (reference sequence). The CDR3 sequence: CASSLGWTGGYYEQYF.

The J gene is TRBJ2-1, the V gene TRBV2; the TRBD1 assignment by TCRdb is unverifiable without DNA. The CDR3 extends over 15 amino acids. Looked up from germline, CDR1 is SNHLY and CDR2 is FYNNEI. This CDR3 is CASTRDRSSYNEQFF. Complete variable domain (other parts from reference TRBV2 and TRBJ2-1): EPEVTQTPSHQVTQMGQEVILRCVPISNHLYFYWYRQILGQKVEFLVSFYNNEISEKSEIFDDQFSVERPDGSNFTLKIRSTKLEDSAMYFCASTRDRSSYNEQFFGPGTRLTVL.

This chain's CDR3 is CASSQDASWANEKLFF. The chain couples TRBV3-1 to TRBJ1-4. Germline V gene sequence: CDR1 LGHDT, CDR2 YNNKEL (reference sequence). The CDR3 runs 16 residues.

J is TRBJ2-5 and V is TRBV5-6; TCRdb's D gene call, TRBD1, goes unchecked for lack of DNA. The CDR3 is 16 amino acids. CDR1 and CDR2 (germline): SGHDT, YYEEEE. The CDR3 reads CASSFWGVAKQETQYF.

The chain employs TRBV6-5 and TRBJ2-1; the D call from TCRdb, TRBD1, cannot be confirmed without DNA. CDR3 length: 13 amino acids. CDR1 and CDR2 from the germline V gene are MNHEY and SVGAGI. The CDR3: CASSYPRTGRQFF.